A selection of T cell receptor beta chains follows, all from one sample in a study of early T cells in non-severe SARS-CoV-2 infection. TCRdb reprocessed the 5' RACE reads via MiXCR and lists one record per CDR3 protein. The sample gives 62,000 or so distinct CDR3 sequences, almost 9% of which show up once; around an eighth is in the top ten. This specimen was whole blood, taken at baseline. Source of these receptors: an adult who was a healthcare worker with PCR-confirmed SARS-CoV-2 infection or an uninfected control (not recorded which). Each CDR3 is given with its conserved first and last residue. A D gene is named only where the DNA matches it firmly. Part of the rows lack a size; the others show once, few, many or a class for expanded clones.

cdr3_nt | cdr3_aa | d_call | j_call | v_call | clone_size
TGTGCCAGCAGCTTGGAGGCCCTAACGCGGGAGCAGTACTTC | CASSLEALTREQYF | NA | TRBJ2-7 | TRBV7-6 | NA
TGCAGTGCTAGAGATGGGGACAGGACAGCCGAGCAGTACTTC | CSARDGDRTAEQYF | TRBD1 | TRBJ2-7 | TRBV20-1 | few
TGCGCCAGCAGCCCCCGAGGACTAGCGGGAGCGTCCTACAATGAGCAGTTCTTC | CASSPRGLAGASYNEQFF | TRBD2 | TRBJ2-1 | TRBV5-1 | few
TGTGCCAGCAGCTTAGTGGGGGCGAGCGAGGTCGCGGGAGTTCGAGAGACCCAGTACTTC | CASSLVGASEVAGVRETQYF | NA | TRBJ2-5 | TRBV7-6 | NA
TGTGCCAGCAGCCAAGAAACCCGGCAGTATTTT | CASSQETRQYF | NA | TRBJ2-3 | TRBV3-1 | many
TGTGCCAGCAGCGTAGATGCGGGTAATTCACCCCTCCACTTT | CASSVDAGNSPLHF | NA | TRBJ1-6 | TRBV9 | few
TGTGCCAGCAGTTTTAGCGGAAACCAAGAGACCCAGTACTTC | CASSFSGNQETQYF | NA | TRBJ2-5 | TRBV6-1 | few
TGTGCCAGCAGTTACGTCGGGGGTTACAATGAGCAGTTCTTC | CASSYVGGYNEQFF | NA | TRBJ2-1 | TRBV6-5 | few
TGTGCCAGCAGCTTACAGGGGGCCTACGAGCAGTACTTC | CASSLQGAYEQYF | TRBD1 | TRBJ2-7 | TRBV7-2 | many
TGTGCCAGCAGCTTAACCCGGGACGAGCAGTACTTC | CASSLTRDEQYF | NA | TRBJ2-7 | TRBV7-2 | NA
TGTGCCAGCAGTTTAGGGGCAGAGAGCACAGATACGCAGTATTTT | CASSLGAESTDTQYF | NA | TRBJ2-3 | TRBV12-3/TRBV12-4 | many
TGCAGTGCTGGGACGGTCTATGGCTACACCTTC | CSAGTVYGYTF | NA | TRBJ1-2 | TRBV20-1 | many
TGTGCCAGCAGGCCTCCGGTGGGACAGGCAAAAGAGACCCAGTACTTC | CASRPPVGQAKETQYF | TRBD1 | TRBJ2-5 | TRBV12-3/TRBV12-4 | many
TGCAGTGCTGAGACCGGGACTAGCACAGATACGCAGTATTTT | CSAETGTSTDTQYF | NA | TRBJ2-3 | TRBV20-1 | NA
TGTGCCAGCAGTCAAGGGGAGGACACTGAAGCTTTCTTT | CASSQGEDTEAFF | NA | TRBJ1-1 | TRBV6-6 | NA
TGTGCCAGCAGCCAGGCATCGGGGAAAGATACGCAGTATTTT | CASSQASGKDTQYF | NA | TRBJ2-3 | TRBV6-5 | NA
TGTGCCAGCAGTTACCGGGGGGCCGACGGTGAAAAACTGTTTTTT | CASSYRGADGEKLFF | NA | TRBJ1-4 | TRBV6-5 | NA
TGCAGTGCTAGAGATCCTCGGACGGGCCCAGAATCACCCCTCCACTTT | CSARDPRTGPESPLHF | NA | TRBJ1-6 | TRBV20-1 | few
TGTGCCAGCTCACCAGCTCTCGAGTCGGGGAGGGGAACTGAAGCTTTCTTT | CASSPALESGRGTEAFF | NA | TRBJ1-1 | TRBV18 | few
TGTGCCAGCAGCTTAGCGGGGGGGTCGAATCAGCCCCAGCATTTT | CASSLAGGSNQPQHF | NA | TRBJ1-5 | TRBV7-9 | few
TGCAGTGCTAGAGATCGGGCAGCAAATACTGAAGCTTTCTTT | CSARDRAANTEAFF | NA | TRBJ1-1 | TRBV20-1 | NA
TGTGCCAGCAGCTTATCCGAGACGCCCGTGGCCCAGCATTTT | CASSLSETPVAQHF | NA | TRBJ1-5 | TRBV7-9 | few
TGCAGTGCTAGCCCACGGGGCTATGGCTACACCTTC | CSASPRGYGYTF | NA | TRBJ1-2 | TRBV20-1 | NA
TGCGCCAGCAGCCTCTACTACGAGCAGTACTTC | CASSLYYEQYF | NA | TRBJ2-7 | TRBV5-1 | few
TGCAGTGCCCTTCCCCCGACCGGCCTGTACGAGCAGTACTTC | CSALPPTGLYEQYF | NA | TRBJ2-7 | TRBV20-1 | many
TGTGCCAGCAGTTCCACCGGGGGTCCGGTCGGGGAGCAGTTCTTC | CASSSTGGPVGEQFF | NA | TRBJ2-1 | TRBV27 | many
TGTGCCAGCAGCCGTGCTAGCGGCTACGAGCAGTACTTC | CASSRASGYEQYF | TRBD2 | TRBJ2-7 | TRBV3-1 | many
TGCAGTGCTAGATTCGGCGAGCAGTACTTC | CSARFGEQYF | NA | TRBJ2-7 | TRBV20-1 | NA
TGTGCCACCAGTGATCCTGGGGGGGTTCAGGGCACAGATACGCAGTATTTT | CATSDPGGVQGTDTQYF | TRBD2 | TRBJ2-3 | TRBV24-1 | few
TGTGCCAGCAGCGTCGACAGGGAAGAGACCCAGTACTTC | CASSVDREETQYF | TRBD1 | TRBJ2-5 | TRBV11-1 | many
TGCAGTGCTAGAGTAACCAACGCTAACTATGGCTACACCTTC | CSARVTNANYGYTF | NA | TRBJ1-2 | TRBV20-1 | many
TGTGCCAGCAGCTTAGTCAGGGATGAGCAGTTCTTC | CASSLVRDEQFF | NA | TRBJ2-1 | TRBV7-2 | many
TGTGCCAGCAGCGTAGCTCGCGTCGGGGGAATCCCCGGGGAGCTGTTTTTT | CASSVARVGGIPGELFF | NA | TRBJ2-2 | TRBV9 | many
TGTGCCAGCTCTCTACTAGCGGGATACAATGAGCAGTTCTTC | CASSLLAGYNEQFF | TRBD2 | TRBJ2-1 | TRBV18 | few
TGCGCCAGCAGCCAAACGGCTGACCAAGAGACCCAGTACTTC | CASSQTADQETQYF | NA | TRBJ2-5 | TRBV4-1 | many
TGTGCCAGCAGTTCACAGGGGGTCGGGCAGCCCCAGCATTTT | CASSSQGVGQPQHF | TRBD1 | TRBJ1-5 | TRBV6-2/TRBV6-3 | many
TGTGCCAGCAGCCGGAGCGGGTTCACAGATACGCAGTATTTT | CASSRSGFTDTQYF | NA | TRBJ2-3 | TRBV7-3 | many
TGTGCCAGCAGTGAAAGGGGGTATACAGGAAAACTGTTTTTT | CASSERGYTGKLFF | NA | TRBJ1-4 | TRBV6-1 | few
TGTGCCAGCAGCGTCGGAGGGGACCTCAATGAAAAACTGTTTTTT | CASSVGGDLNEKLFF | NA | TRBJ1-4 | TRBV9 | NA
TGCGCCAGCAGCTTGTCCGGACGCGACAATGAGCAGTTCTTC | CASSLSGRDNEQFF | NA | TRBJ2-1 | TRBV5-1 | NA
TGTGCCATCAGTGATGGGGCTGGCAATCAGCCCCAGCATTTT | CAISDGAGNQPQHF | NA | TRBJ1-5 | TRBV10-3 | many
TGTGCCAGTGAACAGGGAAATGAAGCTTTCTTT | CASEQGNEAFF | NA | TRBJ1-1 | TRBV19 | many
TGCAGTGCTAGAGAACTAGCGGGAGTGGAGACCCAGTACTTC | CSARELAGVETQYF | TRBD2 | TRBJ2-5 | TRBV20-1 | NA
TGTGCCAGCAGCTTCGGCCCCTACGAGCAGTACTTC | CASSFGPYEQYF | NA | TRBJ2-7 | TRBV5-6 | few
TGTGCCAGCAGCGGGCGACAGGGCGCCTACGAGCAGTACTTC | CASSGRQGAYEQYF | TRBD1 | TRBJ2-7 | TRBV7-6 | NA
TGTGCCAGCTCACAGACACAAGGCCCGAGCTCCTACGAGCAGTACTTC | CASSQTQGPSSYEQYF | NA | TRBJ2-7 | TRBV18 | few
TGCAGTGTGACAATGGACAGGTATAGCAATCAGCCCCAGCATTTT | CSVTMDRYSNQPQHF | TRBD1 | TRBJ1-5 | TRBV20-1 | few
TGTGCCAGCAGCTTCTTAGCTAGCGGGATCCAAGAGACCCAGTACTTC | CASSFLASGIQETQYF | TRBD2 | TRBJ2-5 | TRBV11-2 | NA
TGTGCCACCAGTGATTTGTACAGGGAGAGGTTGTTTTTT | CATSDLYRERLFF | NA | TRBJ2-2 | TRBV24-1 | NA
TGTGCCAGTAGTACGGGACCCCCTAAGTGGAATGAGCAGTTCTTC | CASSTGPPKWNEQFF | NA | TRBJ2-1 | TRBV19 | NA
TGTGCCACCAGCAGAGATCTTATACAGACGAACACCGGGGAGCTGTTTTTT | CATSRDLIQTNTGELFF | NA | TRBJ2-2 | TRBV15 | few
TGTGCCAGCAGTCGAACTAGCGGGAGCTACAATGAGCAGTTCTTC | CASSRTSGSYNEQFF | TRBD2 | TRBJ2-1 | TRBV12-3/TRBV12-4 | many
TGTGCCAGCAGTCCGACAGGGGTAGAGACCCAGTACTTC | CASSPTGVETQYF | TRBD1 | TRBJ2-5 | TRBV6-1 | few